This T cell receptor (beta chain) appears in the sequencing data of a study of T cells in Graves' hyperthyroidism and ophthalmopathy. The study, taken as a whole, reports: Most thyroid clonotypes that were expanded above 0.001 also turned up in blood.

What was amplified from RNA transcripts were TCR beta CDR3 regions. RT-PCR in the first round (using the HTBI primer set) targeted the TCR CDR3. TCRdb redid the calling of the multiplex PCR reads with MiXCR, one entry per CDR3 protein. The data show 700,000 to 850,000 distinct CDR3 sequences, approximately 36% seen once. The study defined stable Graves' hyperthyroidism as no ophthalmopathy progression within 18 months. Newly diagnosed hyperthyroidism, duration under 2 months, in patients aged 18 to 65. CDR1 is MNHNS, CDR2 SASEGT, per germline. The CDR3 is 12 amino acids. J gave up 11 bases and V 3 bases, and 3 bases lay outside the gene matches. In the case of this clonotype: The target antigen is unknown.

This TCR came from a woman aged 40 to 50 with Graves' hyperthyroidism. This sequence joins TRBV6-1 and TRBJ1-1, with 10 bases fitting TRBD1. Sequencing input: blood. DNA for the CDR3: TGTGCCAGCAGTGAGACAGGGGGCAAGGCTTTCTTT. It translates to CASSETGGKAFF.